The TCR beta chain described here comes from a study of CD8+ T cells in alopecia areata. V lost 2 bases, J lost 2 bases, and 7 bases stayed unmatched. The germline V gene encodes CDR1 SGHVS and CDR2 FQNEAQ. This CDR3 has 17 residues. From alopecia areata patients, lesional scalp punch biopsies and peripheral blood were collected. It was from PBMCs that CD4+ and CD8+ T cells were sorted. In this sample, this clone turned up once. What it binds is unknown. Following extraction, RNA underwent reverse transcription to cDNA, which served as the sequencing template. Assay used: immunoSEQ multiplex PCR; TCRdb lists only in-frame clones, some missing. The sample consists of 160,000 or so clones, about 72% of them appearing once. Whole-study results and caveats: Mice showed TCR sharing more clearly than patients did, possibly owing to HLA. In lesional scalp, particularly from alopecia totalis/universalis, clonality was higher than in normal scalp.

The rearrangement links TRBV7-8 to TRBJ2-5, with TRBD1 matching 11 bases. The receptor was derived from a human donor with alopecia areata. The source was CD8+ T cells sorted from blood, collected at week 0. CDR3 amino acids: CASSLLSGQGEQETQYF. DNA for the CDR3: TGTGCCAGCAGCTTATTGTCGGGACAGGGGGAACAAGAGACCCAGTACTTC.